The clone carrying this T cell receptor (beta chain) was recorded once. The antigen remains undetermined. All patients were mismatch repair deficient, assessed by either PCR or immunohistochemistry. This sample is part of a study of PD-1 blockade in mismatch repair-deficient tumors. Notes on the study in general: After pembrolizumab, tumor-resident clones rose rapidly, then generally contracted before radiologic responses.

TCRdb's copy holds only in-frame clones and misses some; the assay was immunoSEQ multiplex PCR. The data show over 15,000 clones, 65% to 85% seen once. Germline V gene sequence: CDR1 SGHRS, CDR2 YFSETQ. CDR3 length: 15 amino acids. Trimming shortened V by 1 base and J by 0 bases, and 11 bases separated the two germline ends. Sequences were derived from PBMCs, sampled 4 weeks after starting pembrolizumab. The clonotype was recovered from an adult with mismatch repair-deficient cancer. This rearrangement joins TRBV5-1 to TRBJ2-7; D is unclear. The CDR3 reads CASSLFPADSYEQYF. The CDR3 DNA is TGCGCCAGCAGCTTGTTTCCCGCGGACTCCTACGAGCAGTACTTC.